Below, one T cell receptor beta chain is given with its context. What antigen it recognizes has not been identified. There are no base qualities to consult, and no much larger clone falls within one base. The library relied on the immunoSEQ multiplex PCR assay. For the multiplex PCR, a mixture combining 60 forward primers for TCR Vbeta segments and 13 reverse primers for TCR Jbeta segments was used. The CDR3 region of rearranged TCR beta genes was amplified from genomic DNA with a multiplex PCR assay. On the Illumina HiSeq System, the amplified TCR beta libraries were sequenced as 87-base-pair reads. In the authors' own workflow: A later analysis tallied roughly 78 million unique TCR beta chains across the 700 or so repertoires, and about 10 million of those chains were shared by two or more donors. A nearest-neighbor algorithm error-corrected the raw reads and collapsed the reads into unique sequences, merging closely related sequences to remove PCR and sequencing errors. CDR3 sequences were aligned to IMGT reference sequences to assign V, D and J gene segments. For a sequence to be retained, a match of at least six nucleotides to both a V gene segment and a J gene segment was required. Rearrangements were called productive when the CDR3 lacked stop codons and stayed in frame with V and J; all others were non-productive. CDR3 was defined by IMGT convention, running from the second conserved V-encoded cysteine to the conserved J-encoded phenylalanine. Sequences without an unambiguous match to a single V gene segment were excluded from the earlier analysis of a few hundred of the donors. In an earlier analysis of approximately 590 of the donors, a V segment was called functional when productive rearrangements were above 56.7%, and segregating when the standard deviation between donors exceeded 5%. To diagnose cytomegalovirus status from the catalog of TCR beta chain sequences, a statistical classification framework was built. A later analysis assigned V and J genes by comparing TCR nucleotide sequences with IMGT/GENE-DB human TR gene sequences. Using the TCRdist pipeline, a later analysis assigned CDR3 sequences along with most-parsimonious VDJ recombination scenarios. In a later analysis, each TCR beta chain was defined by its CDR3 amino acid sequence together with its V-gene family, and reads lacking a unique V-gene family were excluded. A later analysis removed several hundred highly shared, low-generation-probability nucleotide sequences to deal with suspected cross-contamination and a sequencing artifact. In a later analysis, a clonal expansion index was calculated for each public chain from normalized within-repertoire ranks of inferred template counts. In a later analysis, generation probabilities were computed using a VDJ recombination model fitted to out-of-frame rearrangements, and the results were checked against IGoR. A later analysis scored TCR-TCR, TCR-HLA and TCR-CMV co-occurrence with hypergeometric tests, applying a repertoire-size bias correction to TCR pairs. To estimate false discovery rates, a later analysis permuted the HLA or CMV assignments 20 times. In a later analysis, co-occurring TCRs were grouped using DBSCAN, and TCRdist sequence similarity was added for clustering within HLA-allele-positive subsets. Co-occurrence clustering excluded repertoires with fewer than 30,000 or more than 120,000 public chains, plus five with anomalous nucleotide sharing. Not all clones reach the TCRdb copy of this immuneACCESS table, which keeps in-frame sequences only. Checked studies attribute under half of the gap to unresolved V genes and leave the rest unexplained. That table gives V, J and clone size, and the DNA gave D and trimming. This sample comprises 150,000 to 200,000 clones, more than 75% of them detected only once. The ten largest clones add up to about an eighth of the sample.

This entry belongs to a study of cytomegalovirus exposure and HLA in healthy donors (TCRdb year 2017). Context from the whole study: In an earlier analysis of some 610 of the donors, around 290 Gb of sequence data and 95 million to 130 million unique TCR beta sequences from 180 million or so T cells were reported. In a later genetic analysis, genome-wide SNP genotypes for about 55% of the roughly 700 donors were used, and that subset was treated as a discovery cohort. Rather than using new phenotypic data, the later analysis identified candidate immune exposures from TCR beta sequences and from how often those sequences occurred across donors. The study was designed to test whether signatures of past pathogen exposure could be identified by cataloging public T cell receptors. The study profiled the T cell repertoires of under 850 subjects by immunosequencing and related them to cytomegalovirus serostatus. On average, roughly 240,000 unique TCR beta nucleotide sequences were sequenced per donor among some 430 genotyped donors of the cohort, with approximately 18% of those sequences being non-productive. HLA typing covered class I and class II loci at four-digit resolution. Typing coverage differed by locus: A, B, C, DRB1 and DQB1 were typed in about 620-640 donors, DQA1 in around 500, DPA1 in approximately 610, and DPB1 in roughly 470. The genetic ancestry cluster associated with self-reported Caucasian donors included 80% to 90% of the roughly 380 genotyped donors. An early release that covered fewer than 800 HLA-typed donors contained around 300 gigabases of sequencing data and tens of millions of unique TCR sequences. High-throughput TCR immunosequencing, statistical association of individual TCRs with disease status, and machine learning were combined to predict cytomegalovirus infection status. In addition to the first cohort of approximately 650 subjects, a separate validation cohort of approximately 130 different subjects was used. All discovery cohort repertoires had been generated on a single sequencing platform. Several DR-DQ haplotypes were treated as single units for association and clustering because of strong linkage in the cohort. In an earlier analysis of 587 of the donors, high-throughput TCR beta sequencing was used to judge whether each TCR beta V gene segment behaved as functional or pseudogenic. A later analysis re-analyzed previously published TCR beta repertoires from about 600 donors and added high-resolution HLA genotyping to study TCR occurrence patterns. Donor age, sex, ethnicity and CMV serostatus were compiled together with the repertoire data.

The CDR3 spans 14 residues, from the cysteine through the phenylalanine. Only CDR3 DNA is held: 42 bases, read in frame from base 1. V is reduced by 2 bases and J by 7 bases, leaving a spacing of 10 bases between them. Via the germline V gene, CDR1 is SGHRS and CDR2 YFSETQ. Summary of the overall study and its limitations: The earlier analysis of some 540 of the donors excluded approximately 15 rarely observed V segments, including chromosome 9 orphons, because counts were too low. It was suggested by the authors that the approach could potentially be generalized to other disease states and immunological phenotypes. When HLA alleles, especially DR and DQ, strongly co-occurred, TCR associations were difficult to assign to individual alleles. This cohort had only TCR beta chains sequenced, and the lack of alpha or paired-chain data limited which features could be detected. Correlated functional status among segregating V segments might be attributable to linkage disequilibrium, but an unknown experimental factor could not be ruled out. A later analysis found that HLA-associated TCR beta chains were more clonally expanded and had lower generation probabilities than equally common non-associated chains. A later analysis found that TCR association rates varied across HLA loci, with DRB1 alleles showing the most associated TCRs and HLA-C alleles the fewest. While some public TCRs were present in many individuals, most TCR sequences turned up only very rarely across donors. A later analysis associated 15,000 to 20,000 TCR beta sequences with specific HLA alleles at a false discovery rate of 0.05. Several of the top co-occurrence clusters appeared to be linked to parvovirus B19, influenza, CMV and Epstein-Barr virus, according to a later analysis. Presence/absence analyses assumed roughly uniform sequencing depth across donors, an assumption that may not hold. A further reported finding was that TCR beta sequences accurately predicted the HLA-A and HLA-B alleles for most subjects in the first cohort. A group of highly shared sequence variants was considered likely to be a technical artifact of the sequencing pipeline. In vitro tests confirmed that a few of the cytomegalovirus-associated TCR beta chains recognize cytomegalovirus antigens. Most CMV-associated TCR beta chains appeared to be HLA-restricted in a later analysis, and the HLA associations seemed to be driven largely by CMV exposure. The study gave a list of some 150 TCR beta chains associated with cytomegalovirus. Because the 87-base-pair reads could not distinguish some IMGT-functional V segments, including TRBV6-2 and TRBV6-3, those segments were excluded. An earlier analysis of some 560 of the donors showed that most TCR beta V segments appeared in productive rearrangements either about 90% or about 30% of the time, which broadly matched IMGT annotations. The classifier was reported to diagnose cytomegalovirus status with high specificity and sensitivity in both the original cohort and the validation cohort. In a later genetic analysis, fewer N-insertions in productive TCRs were reported among donors in an Asian-associated ancestry cluster than the approximately 670-donor mean. Because some donors lacked HLA typing at each locus, the association tests relied only on the typed subset. Immune exposure information for the cohort was limited to CMV serostatus. An association between a missense DCLRE1C variant and V-gene and J-gene trimming of TCR beta chains was found in a later genetic analysis and replicated in an independent cohort.

The cohort was made up of several hundred healthy bone marrow donors. At the time of sampling, all cohort members were nominally healthy, though unrecorded immune exposures were likely present. The donor was CMV seronegative and was included in the group of several hundred seronegative cohort members. Every donor gave a peripheral blood sample, and the peripheral blood mononuclear cells from that sample were used for TCR beta sequencing. Genomic DNA extraction from the blood cell samples was performed with the Qiagen DNeasy Blood Extraction Kit. The receptor was isolated from a woman in her forties in good health and CMV-seronegative. The chain uses TRBV5-1 and TRBJ1-6, with the D gene too uncertain to name. The sample consisted of PBMCs. DNA sequence: TGCGCCAGCAGCTTCGGTGGGGAGAATTCACCCCTCCACTTT. This gives the protein CASSFGGENSPLHF.